This T cell receptor (beta chain) was identified in a study of T cells in Graves' hyperthyroidism and ophthalmopathy. Clinical symptoms, serum thyroxine and TRAb, thyroid ultrasound and orbital computed tomography were used for the diagnoses. TCR beta CDR3 region amplification was performed from RNA transcripts. HTBI primers were employed in a first-round RT-PCR of the TCR CDR3. MiXCR, applied by TCRdb to the multiplex PCR reads, yields one record per CDR3 protein. The sample yields 530,000 or so distinct CDR3 sequences, roughly 46% seen once. Trimming stripped 5 bases from V and 2 bases from J, with 13 bases between. The CDR3 is 14 amino acids. The germline V gene has CDR1 SQVTM and CDR2 ANQGSEA. This clonotype appeared a few times.

Specimen: peripheral blood or thyroid tissue (not recorded which). The clonotype was recovered from a woman under 30 with Graves' hyperthyroidism. V usage is TRBV29-1 and J usage is TRBJ2-1; D remains ambiguous. The CDR3 nucleotides are TGCAGCGTTCCTAGGCCTAGTACCTACAATGAGCAGTTCTTC. Its translation is CSVPRPSTYNEQFF.